A single sample is the source of the 9 T cell receptor beta chains below, sequenced in a study of post-analysis software for immune sequencing data. General study results and limits: Among 5 or 6 TRBV segments more frequent in patients than controls were TRBV5-6, TRBV5-1 and TRBV20-1.

These receptors' antigens are unknown. TCR beta cDNA libraries had unique molecular identifiers. TCRdb itself ran the PCR reads through MiXCR, one entry per CDR3 protein. This table has roughly 800,000 distinct CDR3 sequences, just under 30% appearing once. The sequencing input was blood. The receptor set was obtained from a girl under 18 with multiple sclerosis.

This clonotype has a handful of counts. The chain uses TRBV20-1 and TRBJ1-2; D is ambiguous. The V gene lost 5 bases and the J gene lost 5 bases, with 12 bases spanning the gap. This CDR3 contains 12 residues. Germline V gives CDR1 DFQATT, CDR2 SNEGSKA (reference sequence). CDR3 in amino acids: CSAQTPLYGYTF. The CDR3 nucleotides are TGCAGTGCTCAGACCCCGTTGTATGGCTACACCTTC.

The CDR3, as DNA: TGCGCCAGCAGCTTGGAACCGCAAGAGACCCAGTACTTC. Protein sequence: CASSLEPQETQYF. The gene calls are TRBV5-1 and TRBJ2-5; no reliable D call. Germline values: CDR1 SGHRS, CDR2 YFSETQ. Trimming shortened V by 0 bases and J by 2 bases, and 5 bases separated the two germline ends. The CDR3 contains 13 residues.

This clonotype was recorded at least ten times. This chain connects TRBV6-1 to TRBJ2-6; 10 bases line up with TRBD2. CDR1 MNHNS and CDR2 SASEGT come from the germline V gene. The CDR3 length is 17 residues. With 6 bases clipped from V and 2 bases from J, the junction kept 7 bases outside the gene matches. The CDR3, as DNA: TGTGCCAGCAGCCGAGTAGCGGGGGGAGCTGGGGCCAACGTCCTGACTTTC. Amino acid sequence: CASSRVAGGAGANVLTF.

This clonotype showed up just a few times. The V gene is TRBV5-1, the J gene TRBJ2-1; D uncertain. V dropped 0 bases and J dropped 7 bases, with 8 bases sitting between them. Germline V gives CDR1 SGHRS, CDR2 YFSETQ. This CDR3 has 13 residues. The CDR3 region has the DNA TGCGCCAGCAGCTTGGTTCCTAGGAATGAGCAGTTCTTC. Translated, it gives CASSLVPRNEQFF.

In its sample, this clonotype was seen a few times. The CDR3 bases are TGCGCCAGCAGCCAAGTTCCTACAGGGTCCACCGGGGAGCTGTTTTTT. This encodes CASSQVPTGSTGELFF. This sequence joins TRBV4-1 and TRBJ2-2, with D maybe TRBD1 (6 bases). Germline CDR1 is MGHRA and CDR2 is YSYEKL. CDR3 length equals 16 residues. The V end was cut by 1 base, the J end by 4 bases, with 13 bases between.

V usage is TRBV4-1 and J usage is TRBJ1-2; TRBD1 agrees at 7 bases. Germline CDR1 reads MGHRA; CDR2 reads YSYEKL. The CDR3 is made up of 15 amino acids. Trimming at V came to 1 base and at J to 0 bases, leaving 2 bases not matched to a gene. The CDR3: CASSQGGQSNYGYTF. Written as DNA, the CDR3 is TGCGCCAGCAGCCAAGGGGGACAGTCTAACTATGGCTACACCTTC.

The chain combines TRBV28 with TRBJ2-7, with D possibly being TRBD2 (5 bases). V lost 8 bases to trimming and J lost 2 bases, with 13 bases between them. The CDR3 length is 13 residues. Germline CDR1 reads MDHEN; CDR2 reads SYDVKM. The CDR3 spells CASSELATYEQYF. CDR3 nucleotides: TGTGCCAGCTCTGAGCTAGCAACCTACGAGCAGTACTTC.

The gene calls are TRBV25-1 and TRBJ2-5; 8 bases map to TRBD2. V lost 3 bases, J lost 4 bases, and 13 bases stayed unmatched. The CDR3 is made up of 17 amino acids. Germline V gives CDR1 MGHDK, CDR2 SYGVNS. Here the CDR3 DNA reads TGTGCCAGCAGTGAGGGTCCTTTAGCGGGGTCGGGAGAGACCCAGTACTTC. Its protein product is CASSEGPLAGSGETQYF. The variable domain in full, completed from reference TRBV25-1 and TRBJ2-5, reads EADIYQTPRYLVIGTGKKITLECSQTMGHDKMYWYQQDPGMELHLIHYSYGVNSTEKGDLSSESTVSRIRTEHFPLTLESARPSHTSQYLCASSEGPLAGSGETQYFGPGTRLLVL.

There are a few counts of this clonotype. J is TRBJ2-7 and V is TRBV20-1, with D maybe TRBD2 (6 bases). This CDR3 comprises 14 residues. CDR1 and CDR2 (germline): DFQATT, SNEGSKA (reference sequence). Trimming removed 1 base from V and 6 bases from J, with 16 bases in between. The CDR3 loop reads CSARARGGSSEQYF. Here the CDR3 DNA reads TGCAGTGCTAGAGCCCGGGGAGGATCATCCGAGCAGTACTTC.